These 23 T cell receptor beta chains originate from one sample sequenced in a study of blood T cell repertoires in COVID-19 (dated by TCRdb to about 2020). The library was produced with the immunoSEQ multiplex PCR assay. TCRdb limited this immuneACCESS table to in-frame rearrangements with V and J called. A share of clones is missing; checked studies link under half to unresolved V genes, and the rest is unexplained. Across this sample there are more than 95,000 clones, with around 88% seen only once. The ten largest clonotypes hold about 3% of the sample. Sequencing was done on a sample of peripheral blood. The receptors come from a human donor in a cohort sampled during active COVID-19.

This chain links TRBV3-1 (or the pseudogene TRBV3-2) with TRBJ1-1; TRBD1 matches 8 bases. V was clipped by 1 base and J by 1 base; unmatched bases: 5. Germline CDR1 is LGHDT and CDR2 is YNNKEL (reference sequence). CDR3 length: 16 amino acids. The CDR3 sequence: CASSQADRVENTEAFF. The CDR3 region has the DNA TGTGCCAGCAGCCAAGCGGACAGGGTGGAGAACACTGAAGCTTTCTTT.

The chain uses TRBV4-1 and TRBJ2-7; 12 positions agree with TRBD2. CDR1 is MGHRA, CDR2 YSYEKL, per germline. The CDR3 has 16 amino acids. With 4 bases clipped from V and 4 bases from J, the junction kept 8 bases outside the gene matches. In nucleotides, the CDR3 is TGCGCCAGCAGCCCCGTACTAGCGGGAGGTGCTTACGAGCAGTACTTC. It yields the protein CASSPVLAGGAYEQYF.

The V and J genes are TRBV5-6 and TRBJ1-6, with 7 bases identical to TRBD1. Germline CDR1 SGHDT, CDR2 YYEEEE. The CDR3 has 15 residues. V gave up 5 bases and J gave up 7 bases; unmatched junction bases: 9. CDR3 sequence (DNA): TGTGCCAGCAGTTTTACGGACAGGTTGAATTCACCCCTCCACTTT. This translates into CASSFTDRLNSPLHF.

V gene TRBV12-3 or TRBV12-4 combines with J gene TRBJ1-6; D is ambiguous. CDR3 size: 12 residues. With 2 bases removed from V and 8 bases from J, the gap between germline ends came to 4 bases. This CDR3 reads CASSLRDSPLHF. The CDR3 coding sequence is TGTGCCAGCAGTTTACGGGATTCACCCCTCCACTTT.

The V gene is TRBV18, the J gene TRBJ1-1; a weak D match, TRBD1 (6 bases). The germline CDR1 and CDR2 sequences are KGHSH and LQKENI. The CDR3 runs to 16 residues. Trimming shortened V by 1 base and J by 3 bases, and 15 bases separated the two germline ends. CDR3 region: CASSPQVQGWDTEAFF. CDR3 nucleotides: TGTGCCAGCTCACCACAGGTTCAGGGGTGGGACACTGAAGCTTTCTTT.

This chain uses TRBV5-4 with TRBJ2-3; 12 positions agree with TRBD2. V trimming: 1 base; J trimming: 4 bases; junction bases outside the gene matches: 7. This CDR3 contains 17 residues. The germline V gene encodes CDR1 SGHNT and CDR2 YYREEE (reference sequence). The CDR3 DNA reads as TGTGCCAGCAGCTTGAAGCTAGCGGGAGGGGTGGCAGATACGCAGTATTTT. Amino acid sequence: CASSLKLAGGVADTQYF.

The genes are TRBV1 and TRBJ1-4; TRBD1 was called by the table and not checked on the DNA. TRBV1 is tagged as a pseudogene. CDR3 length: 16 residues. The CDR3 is CTSSPRTGNLCEKLFF. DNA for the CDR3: TGCACCAGCAGCCCACGGACAGGGAACCTTTGCGAAAAACTGTTTTTT.

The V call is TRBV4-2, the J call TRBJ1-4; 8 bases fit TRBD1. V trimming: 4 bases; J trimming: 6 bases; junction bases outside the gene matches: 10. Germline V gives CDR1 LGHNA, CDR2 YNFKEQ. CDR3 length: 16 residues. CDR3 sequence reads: CASSRTETGEYEKLFF. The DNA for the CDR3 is TGTGCCAGCAGCCGGACCGAGACAGGGGAATATGAAAAACTGTTTTTT.

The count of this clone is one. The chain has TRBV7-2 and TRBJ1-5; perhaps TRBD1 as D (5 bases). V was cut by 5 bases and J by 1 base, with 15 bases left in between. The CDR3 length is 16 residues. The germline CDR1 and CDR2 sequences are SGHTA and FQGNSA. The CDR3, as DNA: TGTGCCAGCAGCCACCGGCCAGGGTTAAGCAATCAGCCCCAGCATTTT. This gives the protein CASSHRPGLSNQPQHF.

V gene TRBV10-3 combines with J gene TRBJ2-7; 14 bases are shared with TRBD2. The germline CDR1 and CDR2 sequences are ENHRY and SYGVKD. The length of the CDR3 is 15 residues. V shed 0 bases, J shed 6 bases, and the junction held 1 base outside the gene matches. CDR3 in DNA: TGTGCCATCAGTGAGTCGACTAGCGGGAGGGCCGAGCAGTACTTC. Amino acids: CAISESTSGRAEQYF.

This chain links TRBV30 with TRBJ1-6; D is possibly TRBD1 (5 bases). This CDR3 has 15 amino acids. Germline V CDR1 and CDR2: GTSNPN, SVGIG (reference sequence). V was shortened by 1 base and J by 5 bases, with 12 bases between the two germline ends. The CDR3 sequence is CAWSAQDKDNSPLHF. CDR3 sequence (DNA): TGTGCCTGGAGTGCCCAGGACAAGGATAATTCACCCCTCCACTTT.

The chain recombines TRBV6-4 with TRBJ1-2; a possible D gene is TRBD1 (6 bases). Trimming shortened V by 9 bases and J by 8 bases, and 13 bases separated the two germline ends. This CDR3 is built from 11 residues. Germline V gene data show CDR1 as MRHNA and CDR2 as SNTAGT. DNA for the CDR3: TGTGCCAGTCTTGCAGGGGTCGGCTACACCTTC. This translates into CASLAGVGYTF.

The CDR3 sequence: CASSSRLAGHYNEQFF. In DNA form, the CDR3 reads TGTGCCAGCAGCTCCCGCCTAGCGGGACACTACAATGAGCAGTTCTTC. The V and J genes are TRBV11-3 and TRBJ2-1; 9 bases align to TRBD2. Unmatched junction bases numbered 7, after V lost 4 bases and J lost 3 bases. The CDR3 contains 16 residues. The germline V gene encodes CDR1 SGHNT and CDR2 YENEEA.

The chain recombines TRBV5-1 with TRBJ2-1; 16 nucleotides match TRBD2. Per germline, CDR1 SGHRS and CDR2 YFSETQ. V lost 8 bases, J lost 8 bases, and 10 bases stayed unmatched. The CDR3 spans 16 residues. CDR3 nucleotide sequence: TGCGCCAGTCTGCCCGGGACTAGCGGGGGGGCCTATGAGCAGTTCTTC. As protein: CASLPGTSGGAYEQFF.

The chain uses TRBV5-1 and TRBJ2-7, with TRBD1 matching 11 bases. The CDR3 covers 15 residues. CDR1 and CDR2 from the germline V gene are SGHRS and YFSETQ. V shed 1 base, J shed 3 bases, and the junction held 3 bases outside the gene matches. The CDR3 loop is CASSLHGTGGYEQYF. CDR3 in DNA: TGCGCCAGCAGCTTGCATGGGACAGGGGGCTACGAGCAGTACTTC.

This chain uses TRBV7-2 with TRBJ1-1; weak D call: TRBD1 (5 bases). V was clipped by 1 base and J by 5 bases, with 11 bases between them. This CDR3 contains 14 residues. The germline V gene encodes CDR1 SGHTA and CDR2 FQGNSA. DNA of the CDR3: TGTGCCAGCAGCTTAGTGCAGGGTGGGACTGAAGCTTTCTTT. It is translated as CASSLVQGGTEAFF.

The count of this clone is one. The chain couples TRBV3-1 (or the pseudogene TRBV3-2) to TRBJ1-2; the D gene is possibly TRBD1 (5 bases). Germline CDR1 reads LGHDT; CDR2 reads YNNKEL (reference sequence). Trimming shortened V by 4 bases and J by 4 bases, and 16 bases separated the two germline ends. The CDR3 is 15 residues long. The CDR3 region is CASSPWRRVGYGYTF. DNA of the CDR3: TGTGCCAGCAGCCCCTGGCGCAGGGTGGGCTATGGCTACACCTTC.

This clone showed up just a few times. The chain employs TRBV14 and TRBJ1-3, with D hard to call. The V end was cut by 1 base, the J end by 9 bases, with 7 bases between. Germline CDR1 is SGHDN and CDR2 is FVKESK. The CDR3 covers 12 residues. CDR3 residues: CASSQAPGTIYF. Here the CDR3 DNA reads TGTGCCAGCAGCCAAGCGCCGGGCACCATATATTTT.

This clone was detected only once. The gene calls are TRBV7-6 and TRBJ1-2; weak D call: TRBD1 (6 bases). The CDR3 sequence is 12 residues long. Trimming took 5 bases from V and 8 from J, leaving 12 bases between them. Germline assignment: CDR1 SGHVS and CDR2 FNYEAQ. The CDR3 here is CASSTYRVGYTF. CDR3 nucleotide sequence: TGTGCCAGCAGCACCTACAGGGTCGGCTACACCTTC.

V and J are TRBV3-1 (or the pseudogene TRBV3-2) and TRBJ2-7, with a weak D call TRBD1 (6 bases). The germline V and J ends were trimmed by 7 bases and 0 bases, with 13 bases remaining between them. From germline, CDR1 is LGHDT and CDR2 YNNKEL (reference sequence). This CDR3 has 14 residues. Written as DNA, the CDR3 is TGTGCCAGCACCTATACAGGGAGCTCCTACGAGCAGTACTTC. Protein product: CASTYTGSSYEQYF.

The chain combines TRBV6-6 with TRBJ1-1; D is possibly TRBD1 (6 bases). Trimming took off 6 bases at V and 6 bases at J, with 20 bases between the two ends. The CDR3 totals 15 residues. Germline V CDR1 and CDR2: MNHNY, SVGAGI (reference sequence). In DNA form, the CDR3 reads TGTGCCAGCAGAAACCGGGACACGACTTACGCTGAAGCTTTCTTT. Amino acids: CASRNRDTTYAEAFF.

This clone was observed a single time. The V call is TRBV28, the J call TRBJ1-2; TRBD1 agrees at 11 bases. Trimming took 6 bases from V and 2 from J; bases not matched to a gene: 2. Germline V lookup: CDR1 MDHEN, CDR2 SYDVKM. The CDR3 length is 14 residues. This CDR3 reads CASRWTGGNYGYTF. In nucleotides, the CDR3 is TGTGCCAGCAGATGGACAGGGGGCAACTATGGCTACACCTTC.

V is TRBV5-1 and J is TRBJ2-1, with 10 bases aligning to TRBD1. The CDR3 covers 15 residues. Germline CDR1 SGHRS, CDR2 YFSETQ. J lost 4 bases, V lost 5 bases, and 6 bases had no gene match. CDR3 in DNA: TGCGCCAGCAGGACCGACAGGGGGCGGTACAATGAGCAGTTCTTC. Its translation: CASRTDRGRYNEQFF.